The T cell receptor beta chain under discussion was sequenced for a study of human T cells and chemical hapten exposure. Across the whole study: Sensitization used 2% DPC on roughly 2 cm by roughly 2 cm upper inner arm skin.

TCRdb fed the RACE reads into MiXCR, producing one record per CDR3 protein. Of roughly 89,000 distinct CDR3 sequences in the sample, 9.5% to 13% were seen once. Regarding time point: patch test 3, about 24 weeks after DPC sensitization. The treatment: therapeutic diphenylcyclopropenone sensitization with weekly scalp DPC. Broader study findings: There was no change with DPC sensitization in TCRs above 1 in 1000 frequency. Because all patients had alopecia, their immune responses might differ from healthy ones.

On this clonotype itself: Its target is not known.

The sample consisted of whole blood, taken in connection with sensitization to the hapten diphenylcyclopropenone (DPC). The sequence was collected from a woman in her 30s with alopecia areata. Some clones in this sample may be carry-over from other donors' samples.

CDR3 amino acids: CASSLGQSYGYTF. CDR3 DNA: TGTGCCAGCAGCCTGGGACAGAGCTATGGCTACACCTTC. The chain carries TRBV9 and TRBJ1-2; 7 nucleotides align to TRBD1. CDR1 is SGDLS and CDR2 is YYNGEE in the germline V gene. This CDR3 is 13 amino acids long. The J segment lost 4 bases and the V segment lost 4 bases, leaving 4 bases of the junction unmatched.